This T cell receptor beta chain was identified in a study of OX40 agonist ivuxolimab in advanced cancers. Sequencing was performed with immunoSEQ multiplex PCR; in TCRdb, only in-frame clones are kept and a portion is missing. This sample has more than 50,000 clones, with roughly 77% found just once. Germline loops: CDR1 SGDLS, CDR2 YYNGEE. Germline trimming cut 3 bases from V and 3 bases from J; bases unmatched to any gene: 5. This CDR3 is built from 15 residues. The specimen comprised CD4+ or CD8+ T cells sorted from blood, sampled in a trial of the OX40 agonist ivuxolimab. This receptor was taken from an adult with an advanced solid tumor such as melanoma, head and neck, liver or kidney cancer. V usage is TRBV9 and J usage is TRBJ2-1; TRBD1 aligns across 8 bases. The CDR3 here is CASSARQGHYNEQFF. CDR3 bases: TGTGCCAGCAGCGCTAGACAGGGGCACTACAATGAGCAGTTCTTC.